This passage covers 22 T cell receptor beta chains from one sample sequenced in a study of T cell repertoires in cytomegalovirus infection. Their target antigens are unknown. TCRdb reanalysed the reads using MiXCR and keeps one entry per CDR3 protein. The sample has hundreds of thousands of distinct CDR3 sequences, about 31% seen once. The specimen comprised cultured CD8+ T cells from PBMCs, sampled from culture after CMV antigen stimulation. The receptors were sampled from a human donor in good health (CMV status not recorded). Some clones in this sample may be carry-over from other donors' samples.

The J gene is TRBJ2-1, the V gene TRBV7-2, with TRBD2 identical over 10 bases. The CDR3 sequence is 16 residues long. V lost 3 bases, J lost 4 bases, and 6 bases stayed unmatched. Germline assignment: CDR1 SGHTA and CDR2 FQGNSA. The CDR3 is CASSFNSGGSYNEQFF. CDR3 nucleotide sequence: TGTGCCAGCAGCTTTAATAGCGGGGGGAGTTACAATGAGCAGTTCTTC.

This chain joins TRBV7-6 and TRBJ2-7; D is possibly TRBD1 or TRBD2 (5 bases each). Deletions cut 5 bases from V and 6 bases from J, with 17 bases between. The CDR3 covers 14 residues. CDR1 and CDR2 from the germline V gene are SGHVS and FNYEAQ. Here the CDR3 DNA reads TGTGCCAGCAGCCTCGGGGCAGCAGTTGGCGAGCAGTACGTC. Protein: CASSLGAAVGEQYV.

The V call is TRBV7-6, the J call TRBJ2-1; possibly TRBD1 or TRBD2 for D (6 bases each). Germline V gene sequence: CDR1 SGHVS, CDR2 FNYEAQ. The CDR3 consists of 16 residues. V shed 4 bases and J shed 5 bases, with 18 bases lying between them. The CDR3 bases are TGTGCCAGCAGCTCCCTCCTGGGGGGCCAAAACAATGAGCAGTTCTTC. Translation: CASSSLLGGQNNEQFF.

This clonotype came up a few times. This chain connects TRBV4-3 to TRBJ2-1; D gene unclear. CDR3 length: 14 amino acids. V lost 2 bases and J 6 bases, leaving 11 bases between the germline ends. CDR1 is LGHNA, CDR2 YSLEER, per germline. The CDR3 bases are TGCGCCAGCAGCCAACTGCCGGTAGCCAATGAGCAGTTCTTC. The encoded protein is CASSQLPVANEQFF.

This sequence joins TRBV4-1 and TRBJ2-1; the D is unclear. The V and J ends lost 0 bases and 4 bases respectively, with 13 bases between them. The CDR3 extends over 16 amino acids. Germline-derived CDR1 and CDR2 are MGHRA and YSYEKL. CDR3 sequence reads: CASSQDERFQYNEQFF. The CDR3 coding sequence is TGCGCCAGCAGCCAAGATGAAAGGTTTCAATACAATGAGCAGTTCTTC.

The chain links TRBV2 to TRBJ2-1, with a tentative D call TRBD1 (6 bases). The CDR3 is 13 residues long. Trimming removed 4 bases at V and 8 bases at J, with 12 bases between. The germline V gene has CDR1 SNHLY and CDR2 FYNNEI. CDR3 residues: CASSVTGTHEQFF. As DNA, the CDR3 is TGTGCCAGCAGTGTAACAGGGACCCATGAGCAGTTCTTC.

A note on this clonotype: At one end the junction does not follow the germline gene, possibly because of a read error. The chain joins TRBV7-6 to TRBJ2-3; 8 positions agree with TRBD2. The CDR3 consists of 17 residues. The germline V gene has CDR1 SGHVS and CDR2 FNYEAQ. CDR3 nucleotides: TGTGCCAGCAGTTTAGAGGGCCGGGGGGGCCGTCCCGATACGCAGTATTTT. Its protein is CASSLEGRGGRPDTQYF.

Ten or more counts support this clonotype. V usage is TRBV7-2 and J usage is TRBJ1-2, with 7 bases identical to TRBD1. CDR1 is SGHTA, CDR2 FQGNSA, per germline. The ends lost 4 bases at V and 4 bases at J; junction bases unmatched: 3. This CDR3 has 13 amino acids. CDR3 sequence reads: CASSWGTAYGYTF. The CDR3 DNA follows: TGTGCCAGCAGCTGGGGGACAGCCTATGGCTACACCTTC.

The chain employs TRBV9 and TRBJ1-2; TRBD1 matches at 7 bases. Germline trimming cut 0 bases from V and 6 bases from J; bases unmatched to any gene: 5. This CDR3 has 14 amino acids. Germline assignment: CDR1 SGDLS and CDR2 YYNGEE. The CDR3 region is CASSVGDSSNGYTF. Written as DNA, the CDR3 is TGTGCCAGCAGCGTAGGGGACAGCAGTAATGGCTACACCTTC.

At least ten counts were recorded for this clonotype. The genes are TRBV7-2 and TRBJ2-3, with TRBD2 as a possible D gene (5 bases). The CDR3 has 12 residues. Germline V gives CDR1 SGHTA, CDR2 FQGNSA. The CDR3 DNA reads as TGTGCGGCCGGGGTCGGCACAGATACGCAGTATTTT. Its translation: CAAGVGTDTQYF. The complete variable domain, with remaining parts taken from reference TRBV7-2 and TRBJ2-3, reads GAGVSQSPSNKVTEKGKDVELRCDPISGHTALYWYRQSLGQGLEFLIYFQGNSAPDKSGLPSDRFSAERTGGSVSTLTIQRTQQEDSAVYLCAAGVGTDTQYFGPGTRLTVL.

The V and J genes are TRBV7-6 and TRBJ1-5, with D possibly matching TRBD1 (5 bases). This CDR3 has 16 residues. CDR1 and CDR2 (germline): SGHVS, FNYEAQ. Trimming left V 2 bases short and J 3 bases short, with 14 bases between. CDR3 nucleotides: TGTGCCAGCAGCTTAATGGGGCCAGAGGTCAATCAGCCCCAGCATTTT. Translated: CASSLMGPEVNQPQHF. Complete variable domain (other parts from reference TRBV7-6 and TRBJ1-5): GAGVSQSPRYKVTKRGQDVALRCDPISGHVSLYWYRQALGQGPEFLTYFNYEAQQDKSGLPNDRFSAERPEGSISTLTIQRTEQRDSAMYRCASSLMGPEVNQPQHFGDGTRLSIL.

The V call is TRBV7-2, the J call TRBJ1-6; TRBD1 matches at 7 bases. The length of the CDR3 is 17 residues. With 5 bases clipped from V and 0 bases from J, the junction kept 7 bases outside the gene matches. Germline lookup yields CDR1 SGHTA and CDR2 FQGNSA. This chain's CDR3 is CASSKDRSTSYNSPLHF. Written as DNA, the CDR3 is TGTGCCAGCAGCAAGGACAGGAGCACCTCCTATAATTCACCCCTCCACTTT.

This clonotype was observed a single time. This sequence joins TRBV15 and TRBJ2-3; D is possibly TRBD1 or TRBD2 (5 bases each). V lost 1 base and J 2 bases, leaving 10 bases between the germline ends. The germline gives CDR1 LNHNV, CDR2 YYDKDF (reference sequence). The length of the CDR3 is 15 residues. In DNA form, the CDR3 reads TGTGCCACCAGCAGAGGCAGGGAGTTCACAGATACGCAGTATTTT. Amino acids: CATSRGREFTDTQYF.

Regarding this clonotype: Its ends do not fully match the called genes, so a read error is possible. The chain uses TRBV7-9 and TRBJ2-1; D is tentatively TRBD1 or TRBD2 (5 bases each). Germline-derived CDR1 and CDR2 are SEHNR and FQNEAQ (reference sequence). The CDR3 is 11 residues long. CDR3 region: CASSRVNGARF. For the CDR3, the DNA is TGTGCCAGCAGCAGGGTGAACGGGGCTCGATTC.

This chain joins TRBV12-3 or TRBV12-4 and TRBJ1-2; 8 nucleotides align to TRBD1. J was trimmed by 0 bases and V by 6 bases; bases with no gene match: 6. The CDR3 sequence is 15 residues long. The CDR3 spells CASSGLGQANYGYTF. The CDR3, as DNA: TGTGCCAGCAGCGGATTGGGACAGGCTAACTATGGCTACACCTTC.

As for this clonotype: At one boundary the junction diverges from the germline segment, which might be a read error. V usage is TRBV4-1 and J usage is TRBJ1-2, with D possibly being TRBD1 (5 bases). There are 12 residues in the CDR3. Germline CDR1 and CDR2: MGHRA and YSYEKL. CDR3 in amino acids: CASSQARDPGIF. The CDR3 DNA follows: TGCGCCAGCAGCCAAGCCCGGGACCCAGGGATCTTC.

This clonotype was counted only a few times. The chain couples TRBV7-6 to TRBJ1-1; D is perhaps TRBD1 (6 bases). Trimming removed 6 bases at V and 5 bases at J, with 22 bases between. The CDR3 covers 16 residues. The germline V gene encodes CDR1 SGHVS and CDR2 FNYEAQ. The CDR3, as DNA: TGTGCCAGCAGGACGACCAGGGGCCCCGAGGGAACTGAAGCTTTCTTT. This translates into CASRTTRGPEGTEAFF.

This clonotype was seen a handful of times. The V gene is TRBV2, the J gene TRBJ2-7; D is undetermined. V was shortened by 3 bases and J by 3 bases, with 6 bases between the two germline ends. This CDR3 is built from 12 residues. CDR1 and CDR2 from the germline V gene are SNHLY and FYNNEI. The CDR3 sequence is CASSDTDYEQYF. The CDR3 nucleotides are TGTGCCAGCAGTGATACAGACTACGAGCAGTACTTC.

This clonotype was counted a few times. In DNA, the CDR3 is TGCAGTGCTAGGGAAAGGACAGGCTATGGCTACACCTTC. Translating it yields CSARERTGYGYTF. The chain has TRBV20-1 and TRBJ1-2; 7 bases are a match to TRBD1. CDR1 DFQATT and CDR2 SNEGSKA come from the germline V gene (reference sequence). The CDR3 is 13 residues long. The V gene end was trimmed by 3 bases and the J gene end by 4 bases; junction bases not matched to a gene: 5.

The chain couples TRBV6-6 to TRBJ1-2; no firm D call. V was pared by 6 bases and J by 6 bases, with 17 bases between. This CDR3 region has 14 residues. Germline V gene data show CDR1 as MNHNY and CDR2 as SVGAGI (reference sequence). This chain's CDR3 is CASSFSTLGDGYTF. For the CDR3, the DNA is TGTGCCAGCAGCTTCTCTACTCTGGGTGATGGCTACACCTTC.

This clonotype turned up a few times. The gene calls are TRBV5-1 and TRBJ2-1; no firm D call. The CDR3 has 16 amino acids. V lost 0 bases and J 0 bases, leaving 10 bases between the germline ends. CDR1 and CDR2 from the germline V gene are SGHRS and YFSETQ. The CDR3 region is CASSLEWMSSYNEQFF. The CDR3 DNA reads TGCGCCAGCAGCTTGGAGTGGATGAGCTCCTACAATGAGCAGTTCTTC.

This clonotype was detected a few times. The chain carries TRBV10-3 and TRBJ2-3, with D perhaps matching TRBD1 or TRBD2 (5 bases each). Trimming cost V 6 bases and J 0 bases, with 13 bases left between them. The CDR3 consists of 15 residues. Germline V gene sequence: CDR1 ENHRY, CDR2 SYGVKD. CDR3 sequence: CAISTRDPSTDTQYF. The CDR3 nucleotides read TGTGCCATCAGCACCAGGGACCCTAGCACAGATACGCAGTATTTT.